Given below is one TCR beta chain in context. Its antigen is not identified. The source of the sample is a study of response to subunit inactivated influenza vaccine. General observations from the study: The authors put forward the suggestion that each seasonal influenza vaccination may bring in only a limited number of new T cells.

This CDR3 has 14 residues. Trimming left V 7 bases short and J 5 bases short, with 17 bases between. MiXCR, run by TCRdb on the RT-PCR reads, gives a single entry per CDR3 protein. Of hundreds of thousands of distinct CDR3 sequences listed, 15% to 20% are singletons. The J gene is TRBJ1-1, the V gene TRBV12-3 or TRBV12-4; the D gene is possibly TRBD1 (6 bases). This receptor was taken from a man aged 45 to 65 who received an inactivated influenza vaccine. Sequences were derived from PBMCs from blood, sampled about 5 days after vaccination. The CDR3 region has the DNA TGTGCCAGCACCCTGGGGGGGGCGCGTACTGAAGCTTTCTTT. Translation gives CASTLGGARTEAFF.